This T cell receptor (beta chain) was retrieved from a study of CD8 T cells in Susac syndrome. Turning to the study itself: About 6 sequenced Susac syndrome patients had clinically active disease, while 8 or 9 were in remission.

Trimming shortened V by 5 bases and J by 0 bases, and 12 bases separated the two germline ends. This CDR3 is 15 amino acids long. From germline, CDR1 is SNHLY and CDR2 FYNNEI. It was negative isolation that provided the CD8+ and CD4+ T cells, whereas TEMRA cells were enriched by FACS. RNA was extracted with the RNeasy kit, and a quantity of roughly 0.5 to 1 ug was reverse transcribed using random hexamers. Amplification of the TCR beta CDR3 was carried out by immunoSEQ multiplex PCR, which spanned a total of 54 Vbeta and 13 Jbeta segments. One entry per CDR3 protein, called by TCRdb with MiXCR from the immunoSEQ multiplex PCR reads. The sample lists around 170,000 distinct CDR3 sequences, 94% occurring once. Details on this clonotype: Its antigen is undetermined.

Broader study findings: It was acknowledged in the study that its TCR sequencing and HLA analysis involved a relatively small number of individuals.

The V call is TRBV2, the J call TRBJ2-3; either TRBD1 or TRBD2 may fit D (6 bases each). Sample: CD4+ T cells from PBMCs. This TCR was recovered from a human donor with Susac syndrome. The chain's CDR3 is CASSWGAVSTDTQYF. The CDR3 DNA reads TGTGCCAGCAGTTGGGGGGCAGTTAGCACAGATACGCAGTATTTT.